The clone carrying this TCR beta chain was seen a handful of times. The sample originates from a study of CD8 T cells in ankylosing spondylitis. MiXCR, applied by TCRdb to the 5' RACE reads, yields one record per CDR3 protein. The repertoire includes just over 300,000 distinct CDR3 sequences, around 21% of them detected once, and 3.5% to 4.5% sits in the top ten. Germline CDR1 reads MGHRA; CDR2 reads YSYEKL. This CDR3 is built from 17 residues. After removal of 2 bases from V and 11 bases from J, the junction contained 19 bases not matched to a gene. The sequenced sample was blood, either unsorted or a sorted T cell fraction (not recorded which). This receptor was taken from a female donor with ankylosing spondylitis or in good health (not recorded which). The genes are TRBV4-1 and TRBJ2-5; TRBD1 matches at 8 bases. Here the CDR3 DNA reads TGCGCCAGCAGCCAAACCAGGGGACAGGCCAATCAAGAGAGGCAGTACTTC. It yields the protein CASSQTRGQANQERQYF.